The text below deals with one T cell receptor (beta chain). Its antigen remains unidentified. No clone much larger than this one lies a single base away; base qualities are absent. The treatment or condition label, as the study defines it: allogeneic hematopoietic cell transplantation with graft depleted of TCRalphabeta T cells and CD19 B cells. The transplant recipients were children given TCRalphabeta/CD19-depleted allogeneic hematopoietic cell grafts. These data belong to a study of T-cell reconstitution after alpha-beta-depleted transplantation in children (dated by TCRdb to 2016 to 2017). Looking at the study overall: Using TCR repertoire profiling, the study followed T-cell immune reconstitution in a quantitative way in children after TCRalphabeta/CD19-depleted allogeneic hematopoietic cell transplantation. General findings and caveats noted by the study authors: The frequencies of hyperexpanded clones fell over the following months, and after one year, T-cell counts and TCRbeta diversity were mostly attributed to newly produced T cells. In some patients, high TCRbeta diversity at day 60 was attributed to recipient T cells and intrathymic progenitors that had survived conditioning. The apparently early alphabetaT-cell count recovery about two months after transplant was reportedly dependent on only several hundred rapidly expanded clones derived from non-depleted graft cells.

The library was produced with PCR. Instrument on record: Illumina HiSeq 2500. To normalize quantification of the TCRbeta repertoire, the TCR libraries were built with molecular barcoding that relied on unique molecular identifiers. TCRdb took the public reads, trimmed them with fastp at Q25, ran MiXCR for clone calling and kept in-frame beta chains. Entries that share a CDR3 protein sequence are merged under the most common genes and DNA. Recorded for this sample are about 420,000 distinct CDR3 sequences; about 16% of them occurred a single time. In total, the top ten clones hold approximately 29% of the sample. This clonotype was obtained from a boy less than two years old who had a stem cell transplant for Wiskott-Aldrich syndrome, so the T cells may come from the graft donor. The sample was PBMCs, mostly from graft donor cells, taken 360 days after TCRalphabeta/CD19-depleted stem cell transplant.

The nucleotide sequence reads TGTGCCAGCAGTTTACTGGGGGCTGGCACAGATACGCAGTATTTT. Its coded protein is CASSLLGAGTDTQYF. The receptor chain draws on TRBV12-3 or TRBV12-4 and TRBJ2-3; the D region possibly corresponds to TRBD1 (6 bases align). The CDR3 runs 15 residues from the cysteine to the phenylalanine. Here the CDR3 DNA is all that survives: 45 bases in frame from base 1. Trimming costs V 2 bases and J 1 base, and their ends lie 10 bases apart.